The 21 T cell receptor beta chains below come from one sample, sequenced in a study of identical twins. One entry per CDR3 protein, called by TCRdb with MiXCR from the 5' RACE reads. The sample holds around 570,000 distinct CDR3 sequences; around 9.6% are singletons and the top ten take more than 2.5%. The sample was also linked to a second study, of yellow fever vaccine responses in identical twins.

Input material: PBMCs. The receptor set was obtained from a woman aged 18-29 years in good health.

This clonotype was observed at least ten times. The rearrangement links TRBV28 to TRBJ2-7, with 7 bases lining up with TRBD2. The CDR3 is 14 amino acids. The V and J ends lost 3 bases and 5 bases, in that order; junction bases with no gene match: 7. Germline-derived CDR1 and CDR2 are MDHEN and SYDVKM. CDR3 in DNA: TGTGCCAGCAGTTTTTCGCGGGAGTGGCACGAGCAGTACTTC. Protein sequence: CASSFSREWHEQYF.

This clonotype showed up many times. V gene TRBV7-3 combines with J gene TRBJ2-2; the D gene is possibly TRBD1 (5 bases). This CDR3 contains 14 residues. CDR1 is SGHTA and CDR2 is FQGTGA in the germline V gene. The V gene lost 2 bases and the J gene lost 6 bases, with 10 bases spanning the gap. The CDR3 reads CASSLQGGSGELFF. Written as DNA, the CDR3 is TGTGCCAGCAGCTTACAGGGTGGTTCCGGGGAGCTGTTTTTT.

The chain employs TRBV11-2 and TRBJ2-3; TRBD2 matches at 13 bases. Germline V gives CDR1 SGHAT, CDR2 FQNNGV. V shed 6 bases and J 6 bases; nucleotides not matched to a gene: 9. The length of the CDR3 is 16 residues. This CDR3 is CASRTSGRDFNDTQYF. DNA of the CDR3: TGTGCCAGCAGAACTAGCGGGAGGGACTTCAATGATACGCAGTATTTT.

This clonotype was detected ten times or more. The rearrangement uses TRBV7-9 and TRBJ2-5; 7 nucleotides align to TRBD2. Germline V CDR1 and CDR2: SEHNR, FQNEAQ (reference sequence). V lost 5 bases to trimming and J lost 1 base; unmatched junction nucleotides: 13. This CDR3 region has 17 residues. CDR3 in amino acids: CASSPSRAGVSQETQYF. For the CDR3, the DNA is TGTGCCAGCAGCCCAAGTCGGGCGGGAGTTTCCCAAGAGACCCAGTACTTC.

This clonotype was detected ten times or more. Mismatch with germline at one junction end may stem from a read error. The rearrangement links TRBV7-7 to TRBJ2-2, with D unresolved. The CDR3 runs 14 residues. CDR1 SSHAT and CDR2 FNYEAQ come from the germline V gene (reference sequence). The CDR3, as DNA: TGTGCTAGCAGCTTAGTAGAATGGACCGGGGAGCTGTTTTTT. It specifies CASSLVEWTGELFF.

This clonotype was recorded a few times. The gene calls are TRBV7-2 and TRBJ1-1, with 7 bases aligning to TRBD1. Trimming removed 5 bases from V and 0 bases from J; junction bases left unmatched: 9. CDR1 SGHTA and CDR2 FQGNSA come from the germline V gene. The CDR3 runs to 16 residues. The CDR3 is CASSPPMTGMNTEAFF. The DNA for the CDR3 is TGTGCCAGCAGCCCCCCCATGACAGGGATGAACACTGAAGCTTTCTTT.

There are many counts of this clonotype. The gene calls are TRBV10-3 and TRBJ2-3; D not resolved. CDR1 ENHRY and CDR2 SYGVKD come from the germline V gene. The V end was cut by 4 bases, the J end by 4 bases, with 12 bases between. The CDR3 has 14 residues. The CDR3, as DNA: TGTGCCATCAGTGCAGGTTTGGCCGCAGATACGCAGTATTTT. Translated, it gives CAISAGLAADTQYF.

The chain recombines TRBV20-1 with TRBJ2-6; no firm D call. Germline lookup yields CDR1 DFQATT and CDR2 SNEGSKA (reference sequence). The CDR3 contains 15 residues. Trimming took off 3 bases at V and 1 base at J, with 10 bases between the two ends. CDR3 sequence reads: CSASDPLSGANVLTF. The CDR3 nucleotides are TGCAGTGCTAGTGACCCCTTATCTGGGGCCAACGTCCTGACTTTC.

This clonotype appeared many times. The V call is TRBV15, the J call TRBJ2-3, with D uncertain. The V end was cut by 3 bases, the J end by 0 bases, with 10 bases between. The V gene's germline CDR1 is LNHNV and CDR2 YYDKDF (reference sequence). The CDR3 runs to 15 residues. The CDR3: CATSRTTTSTDTQYF. As DNA, the CDR3 is TGTGCCACCAGCAGGACCACTACAAGCACAGATACGCAGTATTTT.

This clonotype has a count of ten or more. This rearrangement joins TRBV12-3 or TRBV12-4 to TRBJ2-7, with TRBD1 identical over 9 bases. Unmatched junction bases numbered 11, after V lost 5 bases and J lost 6 bases. CDR3 length equals 15 residues. This chain's CDR3 is CASSKPGTGNLEQYF. In nucleotides, the CDR3 is TGTGCCAGCAGTAAACCCGGGACAGGGAATCTCGAGCAGTACTTC.

This clonotype came up a few times. The J gene is TRBJ2-5, the V gene TRBV6-1, with 8 nucleotides matching TRBD2. This CDR3 comprises 14 residues. J was trimmed by 5 bases and V by 6 bases; bases with no gene match: 8. Germline V lookup: CDR1 MNHNS, CDR2 SASEGT. CDR3 nucleotides: TGTGCCAGCAGCCTTAGCGGGGCGGGGGAGACCCAGTACTTC. Residues: CASSLSGAGETQYF.

This clonotype came up a few times. This chain connects TRBV6-1 to TRBJ2-7, with TRBD2 identical over 11 bases. Germline lookup yields CDR1 MNHNS and CDR2 SASEGT. This CDR3 is built from 13 residues. With 6 bases clipped from V and 5 bases from J, the junction kept 3 bases outside the gene matches. Written as DNA, the CDR3 is TGTGCCAGCAGGACTAGCGGGAATAACGAGCAGTACTTC. Translation gives CASRTSGNNEQYF.

This clonotype was seen repeatedly, ten times or more. This chain links TRBV27 with TRBJ1-1; D might be TRBD1 (6 bases). The CDR3 loop spans 13 amino acids. V lost 5 bases and J lost 6, with 13 bases in between. The germline CDR1 and CDR2 sequences are MNHEY and SMNVEV (reference sequence). CDR3 region: CASSPPGGSEAFF. The CDR3 nucleotides read TGTGCCAGCAGTCCACCGGGGGGCTCTGAAGCTTTCTTT.

J is TRBJ2-3 and V is TRBV10-3; D possibly corresponds to TRBD2 (5 bases). The CDR3 length is 16 residues. Germline loops: CDR1 ENHRY, CDR2 SYGVKD. The V end was cut by 4 bases, the J end by 4 bases, with 18 bases between. The CDR3 DNA is TGTGCCATCAGTGGGTTGTGGGGAGCCCTCGCAGATACGCAGTATTTT. This encodes CAISGLWGALADTQYF.

The table lists this clonotype with a few counts. Because the CDR3's place on the DNA is in doubt, the DNA is left out and the CDR3 is given as listed by TCRdb. The chain combines TRBV12-3 or TRBV12-4 with TRBJ1-5; the D segment call TRBD1 is taken from the table without a DNA check. From its first to its last residue, the CDR3 has 14 amino acids. This CDR3 reads CASAVGTGNQPQRF.

This chain uses TRBV14 with TRBJ1-2; a weak D match, TRBD1 (6 bases). The ends were cut back, 0 bases at V and 1 base at J, with 12 bases in the middle. CDR1 and CDR2 from the germline V gene are SGHDN and FVKESK. The CDR3 is made up of 16 amino acids. CDR3 in amino acids: CASSQDLRGINYGYTF. The DNA of the CDR3 is TGTGCCAGCAGCCAAGATCTGAGGGGGATTAACTATGGCTACACCTTC.

This clonotype was seen ten or more times. The chain couples TRBV14 to TRBJ2-1, with D maybe TRBD2 (7 bases). Deletions cut 4 bases from V and 15 bases from J, with 28 bases between. The CDR3 length is 16 residues. Germline values: CDR1 SGHDN, CDR2 FVKESK. As DNA, the CDR3 is TGTGCCAGCAGCCTAAAAGGGGGGGCAGAATACGAGGAACGGTTCTTC. Translating gives CASSLKGGAEYEERFF. Drawing the rest from reference TRBV14 and TRBJ2-1, the complete variable domain is EAGVTQFPSHSVIEKGQTVTLRCDPISGHDNLYWYRRVMGKEIKFLLHFVKESKQDESGMPNNRFLAERTGGTYSTLKVQPAELEDSGVYFCASSLKGGAEYEERFFGPGTRLTVL.

This clonotype was found a few times. The V gene is TRBV7-3, the J gene TRBJ1-6; D possibly corresponds to TRBD1 (5 bases). Germline assignment: CDR1 SGHTA and CDR2 FQGTGA. The CDR3 covers 14 residues. V was pared by 6 bases and J by 8 bases, with 14 bases between. For the CDR3, the DNA is TGTGCCAGCAGTCCAGTGGGGGGGGATTCACCCCTCCACTTT. Protein: CASSPVGGDSPLHF.

This clonotype occurred many times. V is TRBV29-1 and J is TRBJ2-5; the D is unclear. The CDR3 length is 13 residues. The germline gives CDR1 SQVTM, CDR2 ANQGSEA. Trimming removed 6 bases at V and 5 bases at J, with 16 bases between. CDR3 coding DNA: TGCAGCGTACTGCCACGGGTGAGGGAGACCCAGTACTTC. This sequence encodes CSVLPRVRETQYF. The full variable domain, with the rest looked up from reference TRBV29-1 and TRBJ2-5, is SAVISQKPSRDICQRGTSLTIQCQVDSQVTMMFWYRQQPGQSLTLIATANQGSEATYESGFVIDKFPISRPNLTFSTLTVSNMSPEDSSIYLCSVLPRVRETQYFGPGTRLLVL.

The table lists this clonotype with a few counts. The chain joins TRBV24-1 to TRBJ1-1; D is possibly TRBD1 (5 bases). Trimming took off 7 bases at V and 8 bases at J, with 13 bases between the two ends. The length of the CDR3 is 12 residues. The germline gives CDR1 KGHDR, CDR2 SFDVKD. The CDR3 protein is CATSDVWGEAFF. The CDR3 DNA reads as TGTGCCACCAGCGACGTCTGGGGGGAAGCTTTCTTT.

At least ten counts were recorded for this clonotype. The V and J genes are TRBV7-2 and TRBJ2-2; D is perhaps TRBD2 (6 bases). V dropped 2 bases and J dropped 6 bases, with 13 bases sitting between them. The CDR3 sequence is 15 residues long. Germline-derived CDR1 and CDR2 are SGHTA and FQGNSA. CDR3 in DNA: TGTGCCAGCAGCTTATTCGCTAGCGAAGCCGGGGAGCTGTTTTTT. It encodes CASSLFASEAGELFF.